The next 19 T cell receptor beta chains were all read from a single sample in a study of cytomegalovirus exposure and HLA in healthy donors. The PCR was carried out with 60 Vbeta primers and 13 Jbeta primers. The repertoire was sequenced with immunoSEQ multiplex PCR; TCRdb's copy has only in-frame clones and lacks some. The sample consists of around 170,000 clones, approximately 84% of them appearing once. The sample consisted of PBMCs. These receptors all come from a man over 45 in good health and CMV-seropositive.

V is TRBV5-1 and J is TRBJ2-1; TRBD2 aligns across 13 bases. The CDR3 has 23 amino acids. CDR1 SGHRS and CDR2 YFSETQ come from the germline V gene. Trimming cost V 4 bases and J 3 bases; bases outside gene matches: 25. The CDR3 region has the DNA TGCGCCAGCAGCCCCCGACGGCCCCCTACTAGCGGGAGGGCCCCGCTCCTCTACAATGAGCAGTTCTTC. This translates into CASSPRRPPTSGRAPLLYNEQFF.

The chain combines TRBV19 with TRBJ2-5; 11 positions match TRBD2. Trimming took 5 bases from V and 4 from J; bases not matched to a gene: 6. Germline CDR1 reads LNHDA; CDR2 reads SQIVND (reference sequence). The CDR3 is 15 residues long. The CDR3 here is CASSPVLAGVETQYF. Here the CDR3 DNA reads TGTGCCAGTAGTCCAGTACTAGCGGGAGTAGAGACCCAGTACTTC.

V usage is TRBV28 and J usage is TRBJ2-7; tentatively, D is TRBD1 (6 bases). The V gene's germline CDR1 is MDHEN and CDR2 SYDVKM. The CDR3 length is 14 residues. Trimming left V 2 bases short and J 2 bases short, with 10 bases between. This CDR3 is CASSLEGQPYEQYF. The CDR3 DNA reads TGTGCCAGCAGTTTAGAAGGACAGCCCTACGAGCAGTACTTC.

The gene calls are TRBV15 and TRBJ2-1; no definite D call. Looked up from germline, CDR1 is LNHNV and CDR2 is YYDKDF (reference sequence). Trimming stripped 8 bases from V and 3 bases from J, with 8 bases between. The CDR3 sequence is 12 residues long. As DNA, the CDR3 is TGTGCCACCGGCGGAATCTACAATGAGCAGTTCTTC. Amino acid sequence: CATGGIYNEQFF.

V usage is TRBV11-1 and J usage is TRBJ2-1; D might be TRBD1 (5 bases). This CDR3 is 15 amino acids long. Germline CDR1 and CDR2: SGHAT and FQDESV (reference sequence). Trimming cost V 2 bases and J 4 bases, with 12 bases left between them. CDR3 DNA: TGTGCCAGCAGCTTACAGTTTGGGGCGTACAATGAGCAGTTCTTC. This codes for CASSLQFGAYNEQFF.

This chain links TRBV6-4 with TRBJ2-6, with D possibly being TRBD1 (6 bases). Trimming pared 5 bases from V and 2 bases from J, leaving 7 bases between. The CDR3 loop spans 14 amino acids. Per the germline V gene, CDR1 is MRHNA and CDR2 is SNTAGT. The CDR3 nucleotides read TGTGCCAGCAGTAGGACAGCTGGGGCCAACGTCCTGACTTTC. As protein: CASSRTAGANVLTF.

The rearrangement links TRBV11-2 to TRBJ2-7; the D gene is possibly TRBD2 (6 bases). Trimming shortened V by 3 bases and J by 2 bases, and 20 bases separated the two germline ends. CDR3 size: 17 residues. Germline V lookup: CDR1 SGHAT, CDR2 FQNNGV. The CDR3 DNA sequence: TGTGCCAGCAGCTTCTCCCTGACTAGATCAGAGGCCTACGAGCAGTACTTC. Translating it yields CASSFSLTRSEAYEQYF.

The genes are TRBV7-2 and TRBJ1-5; D uncertain. The germline V and J ends were trimmed by 5 bases and 5 bases, with 13 bases remaining between them. The CDR3 has 14 residues. The germline V gene encodes CDR1 SGHTA and CDR2 FQGNSA. This chain's CDR3 is CASSAFPPDQPQHF. The CDR3 DNA is TGTGCCAGCAGCGCCTTCCCTCCGGATCAGCCCCAGCATTTT.

This rearrangement joins TRBV5-1 to TRBJ2-5, with 9 bases identical to TRBD1. This CDR3 has 16 amino acids. Trimming removed 1 base from V and 5 bases from J; junction bases left unmatched: 9. Germline V lookup: CDR1 SGHRS, CDR2 YFSETQ. The CDR3 DNA reads TGCGCCAGCAGCTTGAACCGGGACAGGGAATGGGAGACCCAGTACTTC. Its protein is CASSLNRDREWETQYF.

The rearrangement uses TRBV9 and TRBJ1-5, with 7 positions matching TRBD1. There are 13 residues in the CDR3. V was pared by 2 bases and J by 5 bases, with 1 base of the junction left unmatched. CDR1 and CDR2 from the germline V gene are SGDLS and YYNGEE. CDR3 region: CASSVDRDQPQHF. CDR3 nucleotide sequence: TGTGCCAGCAGCGTTGACAGGGATCAGCCCCAGCATTTT. The entire variable domain, with the rest obtained from reference TRBV9 and TRBJ1-5, is as follows: DSGVTQTPKHLITATGQRVTLRCSPRSGDLSVYWYQQSLDQGLQFLIQYYNGEERAKGNILERFSAQQFPDLHSELNLSSLELGDSALYFCASSVDRDQPQHFGDGTRLSIL.

This clone showed up just once. This CDR3 reads CASSSTGWNTEAFF. The DNA of the CDR3 is TGTGCCAGCAGCTCGACAGGGTGGAACACTGAAGCTTTCTTT. The chain uses TRBV7-2 and TRBJ1-1; 7 nucleotides agree with TRBD1. The CDR3 runs to 14 residues. J gave up 1 base and V 4 bases, and 3 bases lay outside the gene matches. CDR1 SGHTA and CDR2 FQGNSA come from the germline V gene.

V is TRBV19 and J is TRBJ2-2, with a weak D call TRBD2 (5 bases). Germline CDR1 and CDR2: LNHDA and SQIVND (reference sequence). The CDR3 spans 16 residues. The V and J ends lost 6 bases and 7 bases respectively, with 21 bases between them. This CDR3 is CASSVFGVSVNGELFF. As DNA, the CDR3 is TGTGCCAGTAGCGTTTTCGGGGTTAGCGTCAACGGGGAGCTGTTTTTT.

V usage is TRBV30 and J usage is TRBJ2-2, with D perhaps matching TRBD1 (5 bases). The V gene's germline CDR1 is GTSNPN and CDR2 SVGIG (reference sequence). This CDR3 is built from 12 residues. The CDR3 is CAQVPNTGELFF. DNA for the CDR3: TGTGCACAGGTCCCCAACACCGGGGAGCTGTTTTTT.

This sequence joins TRBV5-6 and TRBJ2-5, with D possibly TRBD1 on 6 matching bases. V was trimmed by 4 bases and J by 0 bases, leaving 10 bases between them. The CDR3 is 14 residues long. Germline lookup yields CDR1 SGHDT and CDR2 YYEEEE. CDR3 residues: CASSKTGHQETQYF. The CDR3, as DNA: TGTGCCAGCAGCAAAACAGGGCACCAAGAGACCCAGTACTTC.

V gene TRBV9 combines with J gene TRBJ1-2; 7 nucleotides align to TRBD1. Germline assignment: CDR1 SGDLS and CDR2 YYNGEE. Losses at the gene ends were 0 bases for V and 1 base for J; bases not matched to a gene: 9. CDR3 size: 17 residues. DNA of the CDR3: TGTGCCAGCAGCGTAGGAGAGGGGGCAGATGGTAACTATGGCTACACCTTC. Translation: CASSVGEGADGNYGYTF.

The chain carries TRBV9 and TRBJ2-7; TRBD2 aligns across 9 bases. V lost 0 bases to trimming and J lost 4 bases; unmatched junction nucleotides: 8. The CDR3 extends over 16 amino acids. Germline CDR1 is SGDLS and CDR2 is YYNGEE. In nucleotides, the CDR3 is TGTGCCAGCAGCGTAGCTTTTAGCGGGAGTCTATACGAGCAGTACTTC. Translated: CASSVAFSGSLYEQYF.

The chain has TRBV4-3 and TRBJ2-7, with D maybe TRBD1 (5 bases). From germline, CDR1 is LGHNA and CDR2 YSLEER. The CDR3 spans 16 residues. V was clipped by 4 bases and J by 5 bases, with 21 bases between them. The CDR3, as DNA: TGCGCCAGCAGCCCATTCGCGAACAGGCTAAGCCACGAGCAGTACTTC. Residues: CASSPFANRLSHEQYF.

This clone came up a few times. V is TRBV6-5 and J is TRBJ2-1; D not resolved. V was clipped by 0 bases and J by 2 bases, with 11 bases between them. This CDR3 has 16 amino acids. Germline V gene sequence: CDR1 MNHEY, CDR2 SVGAGI. CDR3 sequence reads: CASSYSPQPAYNEQFF. CDR3 sequence (DNA): TGTGCCAGCAGTTACTCGCCCCAACCGGCCTACAATGAGCAGTTCTTC.

The CDR3 loop reads CASRQGGIYGYTF. CDR3 nucleotide sequence: TGTGCCAGCAGACAGGGGGGAATTTATGGCTACACCTTC. The chain has TRBV2 and TRBJ1-2, with 8 bases lining up with TRBD1. Trimming cost V 6 bases and J 5 bases; bases outside gene matches: 5. The CDR3 loop spans 13 amino acids. Germline V CDR1 and CDR2: SNHLY, FYNNEI.